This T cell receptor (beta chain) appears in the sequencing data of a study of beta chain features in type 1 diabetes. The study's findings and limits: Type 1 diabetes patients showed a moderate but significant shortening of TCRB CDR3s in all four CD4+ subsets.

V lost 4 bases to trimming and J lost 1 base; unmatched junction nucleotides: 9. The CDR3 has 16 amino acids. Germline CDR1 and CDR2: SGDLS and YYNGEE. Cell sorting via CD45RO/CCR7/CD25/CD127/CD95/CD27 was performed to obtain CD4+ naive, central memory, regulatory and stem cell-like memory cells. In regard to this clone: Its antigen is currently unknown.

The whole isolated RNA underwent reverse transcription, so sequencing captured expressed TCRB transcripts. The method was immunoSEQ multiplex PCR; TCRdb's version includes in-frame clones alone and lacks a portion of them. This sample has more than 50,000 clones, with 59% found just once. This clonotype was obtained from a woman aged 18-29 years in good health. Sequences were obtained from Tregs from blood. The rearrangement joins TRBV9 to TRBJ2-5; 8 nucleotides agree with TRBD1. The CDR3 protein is CASSQLTGQGQETQYF. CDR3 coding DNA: TGTGCCAGCAGCCAACTGACTGGACAGGGCCAAGAGACCCAGTACTTC. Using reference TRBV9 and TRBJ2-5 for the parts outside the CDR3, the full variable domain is DSGVTQTPKHLITATGQRVTLRCSPRSGDLSVYWYQQSLDQGLQFLIQYYNGEERAKGNILERFSAQQFPDLHSELNLSSLELGDSALYFCASSQLTGQGQETQYFGPGTRLLVL.